This T cell receptor beta chain was sequenced during a study of early T cells in non-severe SARS-CoV-2 infection. The V segment lost 3 bases and the J segment 1 base; nucleotides outside the gene matches: 8. Germline CDR1 is SGHNT and CDR2 is YYREEE (reference sequence). This CDR3 contains 16 residues. This clonotype has only a few counts. Each cDNA molecule carried a unique molecular identifier. TCRdb used MiXCR to reprocess the 5' RACE reads, holding one entry per CDR3 protein. The sample holds roughly 45,000 distinct CDR3 sequences, about 4.2% seen once. V and J are TRBV5-4 and TRBJ2-5; TRBD2 matches at 8 bases. The TCR comes from an adult who was a healthcare worker with PCR-confirmed SARS-CoV-2 infection or an uninfected control (not recorded which). The sample taken for sequencing was whole blood. This CDR3 is CASSSGTSFIQETQYF. The CDR3 coding sequence is TGTGCCAGCAGCTCGGGGACTAGTTTCATCCAAGAGACCCAGTACTTC.